The next 30 T cell receptor beta chains were all read from a single sample in a study of Tregs in tolerant kidney transplant recipients. Method: immunoSEQ multiplex PCR; TCRdb's copy keeps in-frame clones and lacks some. The sample contains some 55,000 clones, over 70% of which appear only once. Sequenced material: CD4+ T cells from blood. The receptors come from a human donor in good health.

The rearrangement joins TRBV5-6 to TRBJ2-5; TRBD2 matches at 11 bases. This CDR3 contains 18 residues. After removal of 4 bases from V and 4 bases from J, the junction contained 15 bases not matched to a gene. The V gene's germline CDR1 is SGHDT and CDR2 YYEEEE. The CDR3 sequence: CASSLIPLLAGEGETQYF. CDR3 in DNA: TGTGCCAGCAGCCTCATACCTCTACTAGCGGGAGAGGGAGAGACCCAGTACTTC.

The chain combines TRBV6-1 with TRBJ1-2, with 9 bases aligning to TRBD1. V dropped 6 bases and J dropped 8; count of bases not matched to a gene: 7. Germline CDR1 reads MNHNS; CDR2 reads SASEGT. The CDR3 loop spans 13 amino acids. CDR3 protein: CASSEQGARGYTF. The CDR3 DNA reads as TGTGCCAGCAGCGAACAGGGGGCTAGAGGCTACACCTTC.

This clone appeared once. The chain employs TRBV21-1 and TRBJ2-3; TRBD2, the table's D call, lacks a check against the DNA. TRBV21-1 is marked as a pseudogene. The CDR3 is 18 amino acids. This CDR3 is CASSPGLAGGGSTDTQYF. The DNA for the CDR3 is TGTGCCAGCAGCCCGGGACTAGCGGGAGGAGGATCCACAGATACGCAGTATTTT.

This clone was observed once. This chain connects TRBV11-2 to TRBJ1-4; D call uncertain. CDR1 and CDR2 from the germline V gene are SGHAT and FQNNGV. This CDR3 spans 12 amino acids. Trimming removed 2 bases from V and 13 bases from J, with 11 bases in between. The CDR3 coding sequence is TGTGCCAGCAGCTTAATGCTTAACGGACTGTTTTTT. Protein sequence: CASSLMLNGLFF.

V usage is TRBV6-1 and J usage is TRBJ1-1; D possibly corresponds to TRBD1 (6 bases). Germline lookup yields CDR1 MNHNS and CDR2 SASEGT. The CDR3 has 15 residues. Trimming pared 5 bases from V and 4 bases from J, leaving 17 bases between. This chain's CDR3 is CASSLDLGGGTEAFF. DNA for the CDR3: TGTGCCAGCAGTTTGGACCTGGGAGGGGGCACTGAAGCTTTCTTT.

The rearrangement links TRBV10-3 to TRBJ2-7, with 7 nucleotides matching TRBD1. This CDR3 region has 14 residues. The germline CDR1 and CDR2 sequences are ENHRY and SYGVKD. Germline trimming cut 5 bases from V and 0 bases from J; bases unmatched to any gene: 4. As DNA, the CDR3 is TGTGCCATCAGTAAGGACAGGAGCTCCTACGAGCAGTACTTC. Its translation is CAISKDRSSYEQYF.

The V gene is TRBV13, the J gene TRBJ2-7, with 11 bases lining up with TRBD1. The CDR3 has 15 amino acids. Germline CDR1 is PRHDT and CDR2 is FYEKMQ (reference sequence). V shed 0 bases, J shed 6 bases, and the junction held 4 bases outside the gene matches. Here the CDR3 reads CASSLGGQGAIEQYF. The CDR3 DNA reads as TGTGCCAGCAGCTTAGGTGGACAGGGGGCTATCGAGCAGTACTTC.

This clone was observed a few times. The chain has TRBV10-2 and TRBJ1-2; TRBD1 agrees at 8 bases. V dropped 6 bases and J dropped 6; count of bases not matched to a gene: 15. The germline V gene has CDR1 WSHSY and CDR2 SAAADI. This CDR3 region has 16 residues. CDR3 DNA sequence: TGCGCCAGCAGCTCCCAAGCGGACAGGGCGATCAATGGCTACACCTTC. Amino acids: CASSSQADRAINGYTF.

The chain joins TRBV7-6 to TRBJ1-3; D is possibly TRBD1 (5 bases). Germline V gives CDR1 SGHVS, CDR2 FNYEAQ. The V gene lost 6 bases and the J gene lost 0 bases, with 21 bases spanning the gap. This CDR3 contains 18 residues. The CDR3 DNA is TGTGCCAGCAGAAAAAGTCTGTGGAGGGACCCCTCTGGAAACACCATATATTTT. This gives the protein CASRKSLWRDPSGNTIYF.

The chain has TRBV10-3 and TRBJ1-3, with D hard to call. The CDR3 extends over 15 amino acids. The V end lost 6 bases, the J end lost 4 bases, and 16 bases lay between the germline ends. The germline gives CDR1 ENHRY, CDR2 SYGVKD. The CDR3 sequence is CAISRAQGLGNTIYF. In DNA, the CDR3 is TGTGCCATCAGCCGGGCCCAAGGTCTAGGAAACACCATATATTTT.

V and J are TRBV28 and TRBJ2-1; 9 nucleotides align to TRBD2. V trimming: 5 bases; J trimming: 9 bases; junction bases outside the gene matches: 14. The CDR3 loop spans 16 amino acids. CDR1 and CDR2 (germline): MDHEN, SYDVKM. CDR3 residues: CASSPGGASGTSEQFF. As DNA, the CDR3 is TGTGCCAGCAGTCCAGGGGGGGCTAGCGGGACCAGTGAGCAGTTCTTC.

The V call is TRBV7-9, the J call TRBJ2-7; 7 positions agree with TRBD2. Losses at the gene ends were 9 bases for V and 3 bases for J; bases not matched to a gene: 8. There are 13 residues in the CDR3. Germline loops: CDR1 SEHNR, CDR2 FQNEAQ (reference sequence). The CDR3 is CASTTGRIYEQYF. CDR3 coding DNA: TGTGCCAGTACGACCGGGAGGATCTACGAGCAGTACTTC.

The sample holds one count of this clone. The rearrangement joins TRBV6-6 to TRBJ2-2; D may be TRBD1 or TRBD2 (6 bases each). CDR3 length: 16 amino acids. V was pared by 2 bases and J by 3 bases, with 13 bases between. Germline assignment: CDR1 MNHNY and CDR2 SVGAGI (reference sequence). In nucleotides, the CDR3 is TGTGCCAGCAGTTACGTTGTGGGGGGCTACACCGGGGAGCTGTTTTTT. It is translated as CASSYVVGGYTGELFF.

The chain links TRBV9 to TRBJ2-5, with a weak D call TRBD2 (6 bases). The V end was cut by 2 bases, the J end by 1 base, with 6 bases between. This CDR3 is 13 amino acids long. CDR1 and CDR2 from the germline V gene are SGDLS and YYNGEE. The DNA of the CDR3 is TGTGCCAGCAGCGTTAGCGGCCAAGAGACCCAGTACTTC. It is translated as CASSVSGQETQYF.

The chain has TRBV7-2 and TRBJ1-5; TRBD1 matches at 7 bases. J lost 5 bases, V lost 5 bases, and 6 bases had no gene match. The CDR3 is made up of 14 amino acids. Germline V CDR1 and CDR2: SGHTA, FQGNSA. CDR3: CASSPTGSYQPQHF. For the CDR3, the DNA is TGTGCCAGCAGCCCGACAGGGAGCTATCAGCCCCAGCATTTT.

The chain couples TRBV7-2 to TRBJ2-7; D call uncertain. The CDR3 spans 13 residues. The V end was cut by 2 bases, the J end by 5 bases, with 10 bases between. Per the germline V gene, CDR1 is SGHTA and CDR2 is FQGNSA. The CDR3 DNA is TGTGCCAGCAGCTTAAACCGCGGAGACGAGCAGTACTTC. Translated: CASSLNRGDEQYF.

The V gene is TRBV14, the J gene TRBJ1-3; no firm D call. The V and J ends lost 0 bases and 6 bases respectively, with 18 bases between them. The CDR3 loop spans 17 amino acids. The V gene's germline CDR1 is SGHDN and CDR2 FVKESK. CDR3 bases: TGTGCCAGCAGCCAAGATCTCTGGGGAAGCCCGTTAAACACCATATATTTT. Its translation: CASSQDLWGSPLNTIYF.

This clone was recorded a few times. J is TRBJ1-4 and V is TRBV28; no reliable D call. Germline V gene sequence: CDR1 MDHEN, CDR2 SYDVKM. Trimming took off 5 bases at V and 0 bases at J, with 10 bases between the two ends. CDR3 size: 15 residues. CDR3: CASSSPGTTNEKLFF. In nucleotides, the CDR3 is TGTGCCAGCAGTAGCCCCGGGACAACTAATGAAAAACTGTTTTTT. The entire variable domain, with the rest obtained from reference TRBV28 and TRBJ1-4, is as follows: DVKVTQSSRYLVKRTGEKVFLECVQDMDHENMFWYRQDPGLGLRLIYFSYDVKMKEKGDIPEGYSVSREKKERFSLILESASTNQTSMYLCASSSPGTTNEKLFFGSGTQLSVL.

This chain uses TRBV6-5 with TRBJ1-3; no clear D. Deletions cut 8 bases from V and 1 base from J, with 6 bases between. From germline, CDR1 is MNHEY and CDR2 SVGAGI. The CDR3 extends over 12 amino acids. CDR3 nucleotides: TGTGCCAGCGGTCGGTCTGGAAACACCATATATTTT. This gives the protein CASGRSGNTIYF.

The rearrangement joins TRBV11-3 to TRBJ2-1; D perhaps matches TRBD2 (5 bases). V shed 1 base and J shed 4 bases, with 26 bases lying between them. The CDR3 loop spans 20 amino acids. The germline gives CDR1 SGHNT, CDR2 YENEEA. CDR3 in DNA: TGTGCCAGCAGCTTAGTCAAGGACCTGAGCGGAATAAGGTTATACAATGAGCAGTTCTTC. Translating it yields CASSLVKDLSGIRLYNEQFF.

The J gene is TRBJ2-3, the V gene TRBV5-4, with D possibly TRBD1 on 6 matching bases. V was clipped by 1 base and J by 0 bases, with 9 bases between them. The CDR3 has 15 amino acids. Germline values: CDR1 SGHNT, CDR2 YYREEE (reference sequence). The CDR3 DNA reads as TGTGCCAGCAGCTTGCCCAGGGGCAGCACAGATACGCAGTATTTT. Its protein product is CASSLPRGSTDTQYF.

V gene TRBV10-3 combines with J gene TRBJ1-2; no definite D call. This CDR3 is 12 amino acids long. Germline lookup yields CDR1 ENHRY and CDR2 SYGVKD. V was trimmed by 3 bases and J by 4 bases, leaving 6 bases between them. CDR3 sequence reads: CAISDGSYGYTF. The CDR3 nucleotides are TGTGCCATCAGTGACGGCAGCTATGGCTACACCTTC.

CDR3 amino acids: CASSVQGAYYEQYF. The CDR3 nucleotides are TGTGCCAGCAGCGTACAGGGGGCGTACTACGAGCAGTACTTC. The chain has TRBV27 and TRBJ2-7; 9 nucleotides agree with TRBD1. Germline V lookup: CDR1 MNHEY, CDR2 SMNVEV (reference sequence). This CDR3 has 14 residues. V shed 6 bases and J 3 bases; nucleotides not matched to a gene: 6.

The chain is built from TRBV7-8 and TRBJ2-3; 9 bases line up with TRBD2. CDR3 length: 14 amino acids. The J segment lost 6 bases and the V segment lost 5 bases, leaving 6 bases of the junction unmatched. The V gene's germline CDR1 is SGHVS and CDR2 FQNEAQ. The CDR3 spells CASSPGTSPDTQYF. The CDR3 nucleotides read TGTGCCAGCAGCCCCGGGACTAGCCCGGATACGCAGTATTTT.

This chain joins TRBV5-1 and TRBJ2-7, with 9 positions matching TRBD1. The CDR3 runs to 15 residues. CDR1 and CDR2 (germline): SGHRS, YFSETQ. Trimming at V came to 4 bases and at J to 4 bases, leaving 9 bases not matched to a gene. The CDR3 region has the DNA TGCGCCAGCAGCGAGATGGGACAGGGTTTATACGAGCAGTACTTC. It is translated as CASSEMGQGLYEQYF.

The rearrangement joins TRBV7-2 to TRBJ2-6; D is unclear. V was trimmed by 0 bases and J by 0 bases, leaving 15 bases between them. The germline V gene encodes CDR1 SGHTA and CDR2 FQGNSA. CDR3 length equals 19 residues. CDR3 sequence reads: CASSLAAWTASSGANVLTF. In DNA form, the CDR3 reads TGTGCCAGCAGCTTAGCGGCTTGGACGGCTTCCTCTGGGGCCAACGTCCTGACTTTC.

The rearrangement joins TRBV30 to TRBJ1-1, with TRBD1 as a possible D gene (6 bases). Germline CDR1 is GTSNPN and CDR2 is SVGIG (reference sequence). The CDR3 has 13 residues. Trimming took 3 bases from V and 1 from J, leaving 9 bases between them. The CDR3 is CAWRTGSNTEAFF. The CDR3 bases are TGTGCCTGGAGAACAGGGTCGAACACTGAAGCTTTCTTT.

Only a few counts were recorded for this clone. The V call is TRBV7-8, the J call TRBJ1-1, with unresolved D. V was trimmed by 4 bases and J by 11 bases, leaving 20 bases between them. The germline V gene encodes CDR1 SGHVS and CDR2 FQNEAQ. CDR3 size: 14 residues. This chain's CDR3 is CASSYGGKAAYAFF. The DNA for the CDR3 is TGTGCCAGCAGCTATGGAGGAAAGGCAGCGTACGCTTTCTTT. Complete variable domain (other parts from reference TRBV7-8 and TRBJ1-1): GAGVSQSPRYKVAKRGQDVALRCDPISGHVSLFWYQQALGQGPEFLTYFQNEAQLDKSGLPSDRFFAERPEGSVSTLKIQRTQQEDSAVYLCASSYGGKAAYAFFGQGTRLTVV.

The chain joins TRBV2 to TRBJ1-2, with D tentatively TRBD1 (6 bases). Germline-derived CDR1 and CDR2 are SNHLY and FYNNEI. The CDR3 is made up of 14 amino acids. Trimming shortened V by 0 bases and J by 11 bases, and 16 bases separated the two germline ends. CDR3 DNA: TGTGCCAGCAGTGAAGCGACCAGGGGTGTAGGTTACACCTTC. Translating gives CASSEATRGVGYTF.

The rearrangement uses TRBV5-1 and TRBJ2-2; tentatively, D is TRBD1 (6 bases). In germline, CDR1 is SGHRS, CDR2 YFSETQ. CDR3 length: 15 residues. V was pared by 4 bases and J by 0 bases, with 10 bases between. The CDR3 region has the DNA TGCGCCAGCAGCAGAGGGGGAGCGAACACCGGGGAGCTGTTTTTT. Amino acids: CASSRGGANTGELFF. Variable domain in full (rest from reference TRBV5-1 and TRBJ2-2): KAGVTQTPRYLIKTRGQQVTLSCSPISGHRSVSWYQQTPGQGLQFLFEYFSETQRNKGNFPGRFSGRQFSNSRSEMNVSTLELGDSALYLCASSRGGANTGELFFGEGSRLTVL.